This is a list of T cell receptor beta chains from one sample in a study of blood T cells in healthy people across ages. TCRdb re-derived calls from the 5' RACE reads in MiXCR, one entry per CDR3 protein. The sample shows nearly 800,000 distinct CDR3 sequences, 20% to 30% of them seen only once. These data were likewise used in another study, on T cells of mothers and their children.

The specimen was blood. The receptors were gathered from a boy between 10 and 17 years old in good health. CDR3s leave out the opening cysteine and the closing phenylalanine or tryptophan. Fields, in order: J gene, clone size, V gene, CDR3 protein. A clone size is listed for some rows: how often the clone was seen (once, few, many), or a class if it is expanded.

>TRBJ2-1|NA|TRBV14
ASSPGVIENYNEQF
>TRBJ2-1|NA|TRBV5-1
ASSLGRFSLEAYNEQF
>TRBJ2-5|NA|TRBV15
ATSRLDRGQETQY
>TRBJ2-6|NA|TRBV7-3
ASSLTPTSSGANVLT
>TRBJ2-3|NA|TRBV20-1
SAATVGLAEDTDTQY
>TRBJ2-7|NA|TRBV4-1
ASSQGWEGEQY
>TRBJ2-7|NA|TRBV6-5
ASSYSWTGGNEQY
>NA|once|TRBV29-1
SVRDKAAYEQY
>TRBJ2-5|few|TRBV10-3
AISPRETQETQY
>TRBJ2-3|NA|TRBV11-1
ASSLGGSHADTQY
>TRBJ2-1|NA|TRBV5-1
ASRYSSSGDEQF
>TRBJ1-4|NA|TRBV7-2
ASSLGQNNEKLF
>TRBJ1-2|NA|TRBV9
ASSVATGSSYGYT
>TRBJ1-2|many|TRBV29-1
SVEVGHGYT
>TRBJ2-7|once|TRBV28
ASNEAQGRLGEQY
>TRBJ2-7|few|TRBV12-3/TRBV12-4
ASSLQTNYEQY
>TRBJ2-4|few|TRBV7-9
ASSLGQGADIQY
>TRBJ1-1|few|TRBV28
ASSLFGTGAEAF
>TRBJ1-3|NA|TRBV12-3/TRBV12-4
ASRDGGWNTIY
>TRBJ2-7|NA|TRBV5-1
ASSLSAELYEQY
>TRBJ2-7|NA|TRBV15
ATSREGSATYEQY
>TRBJ1-1|NA|TRBV7-9
ASSLAEGNTEAF